This passage covers 29 T cell receptor beta chains from one sample sequenced in a study of blood T cells in healthy people across ages. Then a second PCR, running about 7 to 11 cycles, was carried out with a sample-barcoded 5' primer and a J-beta primer mix. TCRdb re-analysed the 5' RACE reads in MiXCR, keeping a single row per CDR3 protein. This table holds 700,000 to 850,000 distinct CDR3 sequences, 53% found once. Material: blood. The receptors were sampled from an older man in good health.

This clonotype was seen a few times. The chain carries TRBV29-1 and TRBJ2-1; TRBD2 is a possible D gene (6 bases). There are 12 residues in the CDR3. In germline, CDR1 is SQVTM, CDR2 ANQGSEA. With 4 bases removed from V and 5 bases from J, the gap between germline ends came to 9 bases. CDR3 in DNA: TGCAGCGTTGTCCCGGGGGACAATGAGCAGTTCTTC. Its translation is CSVVPGDNEQFF.

The chain couples TRBV7-2 to TRBJ1-5; the match to TRBD1 covers 7 bases. The length of the CDR3 is 15 residues. CDR1 and CDR2 from the germline V gene are SGHTA and FQGNSA. J lost 3 bases, V lost 5 bases, and 7 bases had no gene match. CDR3 DNA sequence: TGTGCCAGCAGCCCCCAGGGACAGATCAATCAGCCCCAGCATTTT. It specifies CASSPQGQINQPQHF.

The J gene is TRBJ1-2, the V gene TRBV27; D possibly corresponds to TRBD1 (5 bases). This CDR3 spans 15 amino acids. Trimming removed 2 bases from V and 4 bases from J, with 14 bases in between. Germline CDR1 reads MNHEY; CDR2 reads SMNVEV (reference sequence). CDR3 loop: CASSLGGRAGYGYTF. The CDR3 DNA reads TGTGCCAGCAGTTTAGGCGGCAGGGCCGGCTATGGCTACACCTTC.

The V call is TRBV13, the J call TRBJ2-5; 9 nucleotides match TRBD2. The ends lost 1 base at V and 2 bases at J; junction bases unmatched: 11. The CDR3 sequence is 18 residues long. Germline V gene lookup returns CDR1 PRHDT and CDR2 FYEKMQ (reference sequence). CDR3 sequence: CASSLAASGAEAQETQYF. DNA of the CDR3: TGTGCCAGCAGCTTAGCGGCTAGCGGGGCGGAGGCTCAAGAGACCCAGTACTTC.

There are a few counts of this clonotype. The chain uses TRBV5-1 and TRBJ1-1, with 10 bases identical to TRBD1. Looked up from germline, CDR1 is SGHRS and CDR2 is YFSETQ. The CDR3 sequence is 15 residues long. Losses at the gene ends were 4 bases for V and 2 bases for J; bases not matched to a gene: 5. CDR3 residues: CASSPGTGVNTEAFF. CDR3 bases: TGCGCCAGCAGCCCCGGGACAGGGGTAAACACTGAAGCTTTCTTT.

This chain uses TRBV18 with TRBJ2-7; the D gene is possibly TRBD2 (5 bases). The germline V gene has CDR1 KGHSH and CDR2 LQKENI. The V end was cut by 4 bases, the J end by 5 bases, with 12 bases between. The CDR3 consists of 13 residues. The CDR3 loop reads CASSQTARDEQYF. The CDR3 coding sequence is TGTGCCAGCTCACAAACCGCGCGGGACGAGCAGTACTTC.

The table lists this clonotype with a few counts. The rearrangement links TRBV27 to TRBJ2-7, with D possibly TRBD2 on 5 matching bases. The germline V and J ends were trimmed by 7 bases and 4 bases, with 17 bases remaining between them. This CDR3 region has 14 residues. CDR1 MNHEY and CDR2 SMNVEV come from the germline V gene (reference sequence). CDR3 in DNA: TGTGCCAGCAAAGAGGGCTCCCCTTTATACGAGCAGTACTTC. Its translation is CASKEGSPLYEQYF.

In its sample, this clonotype was seen many times. V and J are TRBV6-2 or TRBV6-3 and TRBJ2-6; D call uncertain. The CDR3 runs to 13 residues. Germline lookup yields CDR1 MNHEY and CDR2 SVGEGT. This CDR3 reads CATAIPGANVLTF. DNA for the CDR3: TGTGCTACTGCTATACCTGGGGCCAACGTCCTGACTTTC.

CDR3 nucleotide sequence: TGCAGTGCTAGCCCCAGGGAGGATAATGAAAAACTGTTTTTT. Residues: CSASPREDNEKLFF. The chain carries TRBV20-1 and TRBJ1-4; perhaps TRBD1 as D (5 bases). V was shortened by 3 bases and J by 4 bases, with 12 bases between the two germline ends. The CDR3 extends over 14 amino acids. Germline CDR1 DFQATT, CDR2 SNEGSKA (reference sequence).

This clonotype was counted a few times. The chain recombines TRBV9 with TRBJ2-5; TRBD2 matches at 7 bases. V gave up 4 bases and J gave up 4 bases; unmatched junction bases: 10. The CDR3 spans 15 residues. Germline V lookup: CDR1 SGDLS, CDR2 YYNGEE. CDR3 sequence: CASSPRGTTIETQYF. The CDR3 region has the DNA TGTGCCAGCAGCCCACGCGGGACTACTATAGAGACCCAGTACTTC.

As for this clonotype: Germline and junction disagree at one end, which may indicate a read error. This chain links TRBV20-1 with TRBJ2-3; 10 positions match TRBD2. This CDR3 comprises 16 residues. Germline-derived CDR1 and CDR2 are DFQATT and SNEGSKA (reference sequence). DNA for the CDR3: TGCAGTGCTCGAGAACGGACTAGCGGACCCAGGGGATACGCGTATTTT. As protein: CSARERTSGPRGYAYF.

In nucleotides, the CDR3 is TGTGCCAGCAGTTATGGGGGGAAAGAGACCCAGTACTTC. It translates to CASSYGGKETQYF. This rearrangement joins TRBV6-5 to TRBJ2-5, with a tentative D call TRBD2 (6 bases). CDR1 and CDR2 from the germline V gene are MNHEY and SVGAGI. V shed 3 bases and J shed 3 bases, with 8 bases lying between them. The CDR3 contains 13 residues.

This clonotype was counted a few times. The chain is built from TRBV24-1 and TRBJ2-1; D possibly corresponds to TRBD1 (5 bases). CDR3 length equals 16 residues. V lost 3 bases, J lost 4 bases, and 15 bases lay in between. CDR1 KGHDR and CDR2 SFDVKD come from the germline V gene. This chain's CDR3 is CATSDPGSAGYNEQFF. The CDR3 region has the DNA TGTGCCACCAGTGATCCAGGGTCGGCTGGTTACAATGAGCAGTTCTTC.

This chain links TRBV7-2 with TRBJ2-1; D is tentatively TRBD1 or TRBD2 (6 bases each). The better agreement between TRBJ2-7 and the DNA end casts doubt on the J call. The CDR3 consists of 13 residues. From germline, CDR1 is SGHTA and CDR2 FQGNSA. The CDR3 reads CASSLIGGLEQYF. CDR3 bases: TGTGCCAGCAGCTTAATCGGGGGCCTCGAGCAGTACTTC.

This clonotype has a handful of counts. CDR3 amino acids: CASSAPDVFGRHEPYEQYF. CDR3 DNA sequence: TGTGCCAGCAGCGCTCCCGATGTATTTGGAAGACACGAACCCTACGAGCAGTACTTC. This rearrangement joins TRBV3-1 to TRBJ2-7; no firm D call. The CDR3 extends over 19 amino acids. Germline assignment: CDR1 LGHDT and CDR2 YNNKEL (reference sequence). V was cut by 5 bases and J by 2 bases, with 28 bases left in between.

V is TRBV6-1 and J is TRBJ1-2; no reliable D call. V was trimmed by 3 bases and J by 4 bases, leaving 9 bases between them. The germline V gene encodes CDR1 MNHNS and CDR2 SASEGT. The length of the CDR3 is 13 residues. As DNA, the CDR3 is TGTGCCAGCAGTGACGACGGGCCCTATGGCTACACCTTC. This encodes CASSDDGPYGYTF.

V is TRBV5-6 and J is TRBJ2-7, with 7 positions matching TRBD1. CDR1 SGHDT and CDR2 YYEEEE come from the germline V gene. J was trimmed by 0 bases and V by 4 bases; bases with no gene match: 7. CDR3 length: 15 amino acids. The chain's CDR3 is CASSIGTASSYEQYF. In DNA, the CDR3 is TGTGCCAGCAGCATCGGGACAGCCAGCTCCTACGAGCAGTACTTC.

The chain carries TRBV7-2 and TRBJ2-1; the D gene is possibly TRBD2 (5 bases). The ends were cut back, 4 bases at V and 10 bases at J, with 14 bases in the middle. Germline V CDR1 and CDR2: SGHTA, FQGNSA. This CDR3 is 13 amino acids long. The CDR3, as DNA: TGTGCCAGCAGCTCGAGACGGAGGAGGGAGCAGTTCTTC. This translates into CASSSRRRREQFF.

The chain is built from TRBV29-1 and TRBJ2-4, with 9 bases that match TRBD1. TRBJ2-7 explains the end of the DNA better; the J call may be wrong. Germline lookup yields CDR1 SQVTM and CDR2 ANQGSEA. The CDR3 extends over 14 amino acids. The CDR3 nucleotides read TGCAGCGTTTTGGACAGGGGCAGCCCCTACGAGCAGTACTTC. Protein: CSVLDRGSPYEQYF.

V is TRBV15 and J is TRBJ1-5, with TRBD1 as a possible D gene (5 bases). The CDR3 contains 15 residues. Trimming left V 3 bases short and J 2 bases short, with 11 bases between. Germline V lookup: CDR1 LNHNV, CDR2 YYDKDF (reference sequence). Here the CDR3 DNA reads TGTGCCACCAGCAGGGCGGGGACTCGCAATCAGCCCCAGCATTTT. It yields the protein CATSRAGTRNQPQHF.

This clonotype has just a few counts. The chain uses TRBV5-4 and TRBJ2-5; no firm D call. In germline, CDR1 is SGHNT, CDR2 YYREEE (reference sequence). Trimming left V 10 bases short and J 2 bases short, with 3 bases between. CDR3 length: 9 residues. The CDR3 loop is CAAQETQYF. For the CDR3, the DNA is TGTGCCGCACAAGAGACCCAGTACTTC. Filled out from reference TRBV5-4 and TRBJ2-5, the complete variable domain reads ETGVTQSPTHLIKTRGQQVTLRCSSQSGHNTVSWYQQALGQGPQFIFQYYREEENGRGNFPPRFSGLQFPNYSSELNVNALELDDSALYLCAAQETQYFGPGTRLLVL.

The gene calls are TRBV5-1 and TRBJ1-1, with 7 positions matching TRBD1. Germline V gives CDR1 SGHRS, CDR2 YFSETQ. CDR3 length: 17 amino acids. J gave up 2 bases and V 0 bases, and 10 bases lay outside the gene matches. The CDR3 here is CASSLVGTAFKNTEAFF. The CDR3 DNA reads as TGCGCCAGCAGCTTGGTGGGGACAGCCTTTAAAAACACTGAAGCTTTCTTT.

This clonotype has only a few counts. The chain is built from TRBV27 and TRBJ2-7, with 12 bases fitting TRBD1. The CDR3 runs 17 residues. Germline V CDR1 and CDR2: MNHEY, SMNVEV (reference sequence). The trim removed 1 base at V and 0 bases at J, leaving 4 bases unmatched. The CDR3 DNA follows: TGTGCCAGCAGTTTATGGGGACAGGGGGCGCGCTCCTACGAGCAGTACTTC. Its translation is CASSLWGQGARSYEQYF.

This chain joins TRBV28 and TRBJ1-5; 8 nucleotides align to TRBD1. V gave up 6 bases and J gave up 4 bases; unmatched junction bases: 8. In germline, CDR1 is MDHEN, CDR2 SYDVKM. This CDR3 is 15 amino acids long. This CDR3 reads CASRTGTGLNQPQHF. The CDR3 DNA reads TGTGCCAGCAGAACCGGGACAGGATTAAATCAGCCCCAGCATTTT.

J is TRBJ2-1 and V is TRBV6-2 or TRBV6-3, with TRBD2 matching over 13 bases. This CDR3 has 16 residues. Germline V gene data show CDR1 as MNHEY and CDR2 as SVGEGT. The trim removed 6 bases at V and 9 bases at J, leaving 11 bases unmatched. CDR3 sequence reads: CASRTGTSGTFTEQFF. The CDR3, as DNA: TGTGCCAGCAGGACAGGGACTAGCGGGACCTTTACTGAGCAGTTCTTC.

The J gene is TRBJ2-1, the V gene TRBV10-3; 11 bases match TRBD2. With V trimmed by 7 bases and J by 6 bases, 2 bases remained unmatched. This CDR3 is 13 amino acids long. Per germline, CDR1 ENHRY and CDR2 SYGVKD. The CDR3 DNA follows: TGTGCCATCACCGGGACTAGCGGCAATGAGCAGTTCTTC. Its protein is CAITGTSGNEQFF.

This clonotype has just a few counts. This sequence joins TRBV20-1 and TRBJ2-5, with a tentative D call TRBD2 (6 bases). There are 14 residues in the CDR3. CDR1 and CDR2 (germline): DFQATT, SNEGSKA (reference sequence). V dropped 1 base and J dropped 5 bases, with 14 bases sitting between them. The CDR3 region has the DNA TGCAGTGCTAGAGCCCACGCGGGGAGGGAGACCCAGTACTTC. Translation gives CSARAHAGRETQYF.

In this sample, this clonotype turned up a few times. J is TRBJ1-1 and V is TRBV7-2; D call uncertain. Trimming pared 3 bases from V and 4 bases from J, leaving 12 bases between. CDR1 is SGHTA and CDR2 is FQGNSA in the germline V gene. This CDR3 spans 14 amino acids. The CDR3 spells CASSFAGSSTEAFF. In DNA, the CDR3 is TGTGCCAGCAGCTTCGCCGGGTCTAGCACTGAAGCTTTCTTT.

This chain joins TRBV2 and TRBJ2-4; 9 bases align to TRBD2. The J call may be in error: the DNA end matches TRBJ2-7 better. This CDR3 is built from 15 residues. Germline CDR1 reads SNHLY; CDR2 reads FYNNEI. CDR3 sequence reads: CASNRRAGGPYEQYF. CDR3 nucleotides: TGTGCCAGCAATCGTAGGGCGGGAGGGCCGTACGAGCAGTACTTC.